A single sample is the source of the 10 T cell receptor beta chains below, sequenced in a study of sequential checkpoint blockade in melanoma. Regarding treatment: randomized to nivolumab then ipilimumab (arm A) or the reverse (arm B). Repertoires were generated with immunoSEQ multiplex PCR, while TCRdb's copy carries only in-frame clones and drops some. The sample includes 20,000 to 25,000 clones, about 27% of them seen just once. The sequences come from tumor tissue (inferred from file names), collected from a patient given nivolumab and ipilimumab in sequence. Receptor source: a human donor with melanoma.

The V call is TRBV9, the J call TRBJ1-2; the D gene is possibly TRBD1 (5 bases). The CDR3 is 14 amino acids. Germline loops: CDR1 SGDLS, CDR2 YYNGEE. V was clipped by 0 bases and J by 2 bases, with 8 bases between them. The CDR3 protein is CASSVDEGNYGYTF. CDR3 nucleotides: TGTGCCAGCAGCGTAGATGAGGGGAACTATGGCTACACCTTC.

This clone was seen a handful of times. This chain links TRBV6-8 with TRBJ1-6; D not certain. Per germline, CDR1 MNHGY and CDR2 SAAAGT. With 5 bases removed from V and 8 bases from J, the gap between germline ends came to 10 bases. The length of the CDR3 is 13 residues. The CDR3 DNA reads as TGTGCCAGCAGTCGTCACATAGATTCACCCCTCCACTTT. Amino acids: CASSRHIDSPLHF.

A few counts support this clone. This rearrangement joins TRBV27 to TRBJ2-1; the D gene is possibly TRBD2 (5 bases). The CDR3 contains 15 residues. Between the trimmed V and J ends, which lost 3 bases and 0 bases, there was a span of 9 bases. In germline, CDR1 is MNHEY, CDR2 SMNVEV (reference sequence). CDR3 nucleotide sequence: TGTGCCAGCAGTTTGACTGAGGGCTCCTACAATGAGCAGTTCTTC. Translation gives CASSLTEGSYNEQFF.

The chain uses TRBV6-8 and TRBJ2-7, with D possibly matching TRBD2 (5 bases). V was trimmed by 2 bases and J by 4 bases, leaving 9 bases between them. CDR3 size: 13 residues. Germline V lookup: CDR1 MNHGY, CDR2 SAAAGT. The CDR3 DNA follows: TGTGCCAGCAGTTACCAAGCGGAGTACGAGCAGTACTTC. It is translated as CASSYQAEYEQYF.

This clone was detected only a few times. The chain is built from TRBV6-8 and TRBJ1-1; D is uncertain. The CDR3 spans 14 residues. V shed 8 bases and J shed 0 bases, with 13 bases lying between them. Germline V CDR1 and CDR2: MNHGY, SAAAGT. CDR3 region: CASAFVGVNTEAFF. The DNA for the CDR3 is TGTGCCAGCGCCTTTGTTGGGGTGAACACTGAAGCTTTCTTT.

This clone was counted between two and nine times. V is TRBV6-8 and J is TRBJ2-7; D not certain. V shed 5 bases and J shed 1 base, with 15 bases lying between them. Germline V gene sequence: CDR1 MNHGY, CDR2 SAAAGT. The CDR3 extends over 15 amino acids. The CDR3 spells CASSESRTVSYEQYF. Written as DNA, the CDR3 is TGTGCCAGCAGTGAGAGTAGGACGGTATCCTACGAGCAGTACTTC.

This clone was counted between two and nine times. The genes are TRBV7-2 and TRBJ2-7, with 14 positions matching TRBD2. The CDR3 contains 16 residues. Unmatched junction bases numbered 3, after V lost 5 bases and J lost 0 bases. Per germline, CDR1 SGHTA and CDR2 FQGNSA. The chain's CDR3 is CASSQGTSGSSYEQYF. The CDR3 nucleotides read TGTGCCAGCAGCCAAGGGACTAGCGGGAGCTCCTACGAGCAGTACTTC. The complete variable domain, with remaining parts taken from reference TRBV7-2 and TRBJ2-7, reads GAGVSQSPSNKVTEKGKDVELRCDPISGHTALYWYRQSLGQGLEFLIYFQGNSAPDKSGLPSDRFSAERTGGSVSTLTIQRTQQEDSAVYLCASSQGTSGSSYEQYFGPGTRLTVT.

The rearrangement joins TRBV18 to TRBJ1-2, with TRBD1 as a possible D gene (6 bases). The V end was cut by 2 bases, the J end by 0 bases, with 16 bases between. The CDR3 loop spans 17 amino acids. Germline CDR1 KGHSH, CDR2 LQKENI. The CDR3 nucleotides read TGTGCCAGCTCACCAGAACTGGACAGCCGATCTAACTATGGCTACACCTTC. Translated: CASSPELDSRSNYGYTF.

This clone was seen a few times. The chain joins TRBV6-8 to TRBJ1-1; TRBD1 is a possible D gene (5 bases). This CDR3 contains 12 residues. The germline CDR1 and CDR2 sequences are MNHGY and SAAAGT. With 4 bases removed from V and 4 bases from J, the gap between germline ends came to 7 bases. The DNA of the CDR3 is TGTGCCAGCAGTTCCCAGGGCACTGAAGCTTTCTTT. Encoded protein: CASSSQGTEAFF.

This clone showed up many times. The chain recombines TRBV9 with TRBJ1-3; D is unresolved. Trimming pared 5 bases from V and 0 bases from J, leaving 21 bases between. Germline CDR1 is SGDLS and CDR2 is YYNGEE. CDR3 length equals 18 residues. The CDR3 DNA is TGTGCCAGCAGTGACCTTTATGAAGCGATCGACTCTGGAAACACCATATATTTT. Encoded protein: CASSDLYEAIDSGNTIYF.